This T cell receptor beta chain comes out of a study of cytomegalovirus exposure and HLA in healthy donors. Nominally healthy donors were sampled, though unrecorded immune exposures were likely. Study results and caveats: Some V segments (TRBV6-2 and TRBV6-3 among them) were excluded as indistinguishable.

In the PCR, 60 Vbeta and 13 Jbeta primers were used. This table comes from immunoSEQ multiplex PCR, and its TCRdb copy is limited to in-frame clones, with some not included. This sample lists about 88,000 clones; its ten largest clones have around 5%. The germline gives CDR1 MNHNS, CDR2 SASEGT. This CDR3 has 15 amino acids. V gave up 1 base and J gave up 4 bases; unmatched junction bases: 6. As to this clone: No antigen is known for it.

The specimen sequenced was PBMCs. The rearrangement links TRBV6-1 to TRBJ1-2, with 7 bases that match TRBD1. The origin of this receptor is a girl between 10 and 17 years old in good health and CMV-seropositive. CDR3 region: CASSEDNRGPYGYTF. CDR3 DNA sequence: TGTGCCAGCAGTGAAGATAACAGGGGCCCCTATGGCTACACCTTC.